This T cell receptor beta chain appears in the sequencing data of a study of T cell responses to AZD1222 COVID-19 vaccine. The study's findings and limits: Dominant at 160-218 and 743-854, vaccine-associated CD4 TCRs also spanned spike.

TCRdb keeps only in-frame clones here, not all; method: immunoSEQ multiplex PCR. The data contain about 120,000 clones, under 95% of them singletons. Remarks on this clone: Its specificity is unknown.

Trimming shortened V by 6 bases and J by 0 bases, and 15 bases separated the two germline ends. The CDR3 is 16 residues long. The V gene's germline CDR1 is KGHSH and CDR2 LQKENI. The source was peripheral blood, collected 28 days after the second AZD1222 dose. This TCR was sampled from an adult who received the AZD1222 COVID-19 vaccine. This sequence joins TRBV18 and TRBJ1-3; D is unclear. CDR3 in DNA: TGTGCCAGCTCCCATTCGGACGCGAGCTCTGGAAACACCATATATTTT. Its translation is CASSHSDASSGNTIYF.